This T cell receptor (beta chain) was documented in a study of cytomegalovirus exposure and HLA in healthy donors (dated by TCRdb to the late 2010s). Regarding the research as a whole: According to an earlier analysis of 550 to 700 of the donors, about 179 million T cells yielded 90 million to 140 million unique TCR beta sequences and around 280 Gb of sequence data. Approximately 310 gigabases of sequencing data and roughly 90 million unique TCR sequences were included in an early release covering under 650 HLA-typed donors. Of the roughly 400 genotyped donors, over 70% fell in the genetic ancestry cluster associated with self-reported Caucasian donors. The study aimed to test whether cataloging public T cell receptors could reveal signatures of past pathogen exposure. Using immunosequencing, the study profiled T cell repertoires from about 650 subjects and related those repertoires to cytomegalovirus serostatus. Besides the first cohort of 666 subjects, a separate validation cohort made up of around 120 different subjects was used. To predict cytomegalovirus infection status, the study combined high-throughput TCR immunosequencing, statistical association of individual TCRs with disease status, and machine learning. To study patterns of TCR occurrence, a later analysis re-analyzed previously published TCR beta repertoires from 666 donors and added high-resolution HLA genotyping. Rather than using new phenotypic data, the later analysis identified candidate immune exposures from TCR beta sequences and from how often those sequences occurred across donors. An earlier analysis of several hundred of the donors used high-throughput TCR beta sequencing to judge whether each TCR beta V gene segment behaved as functional or pseudogenic. Donor age, sex, ethnicity and CMV serostatus were compiled alongside the repertoire data. A later genetic analysis used genome-wide SNP genotypes for about three fifths of the 666 donors, treating that subset as a discovery cohort. Every repertoire in the discovery cohort had been generated on one and the same sequencing platform. Both class I and class II loci were covered by HLA typing, at four-digit resolution. Typing coverage varied by locus: 629-630 donors for A, B, C, DRB1 and DQB1; approximately 500 for DQA1; over 600 for DPA1; under 490 for DPB1. Because of strong linkage in the cohort, five DR-DQ haplotypes were treated as single units for association and clustering. On average, roughly 240,000 unique TCR beta nucleotide sequences were sequenced per donor among a few hundred genotyped donors of the cohort, with about 19% of those sequences being non-productive.

The cohort comprised around 690 healthy bone marrow donors. All cohort members were sampled while nominally healthy, although unrecorded immune exposures were likely present. The donor was CMV seronegative and was included in the group of 352 seronegative cohort members. Every donor gave a peripheral blood sample, and the peripheral blood mononuclear cells from that sample were used for TCR beta sequencing. The Qiagen DNeasy Blood Extraction Kit was used to extract genomic DNA from the blood cell samples. Taken from the germline V gene, the CDR1 and CDR2 loops are SGHAT and FQNNGV. The V and J ends are trimmed by 4 bases and 3 bases, leaving 19 bases between them. The CDR3 holds 18 amino acids from the cysteine to the phenylalanine. The only DNA kept is the CDR3, 54 bases in frame from the first base. This clone was seen once. The antigen this receptor binds is unknown. No per-base quality is available; no much larger clone lies one base away.

Study-wide findings and limitations: The authors suggested that the approach could potentially be generalized to other disease states and immunological phenotypes. The classifier was reported to diagnose cytomegalovirus status with high specificity and sensitivity in both the original and validation cohorts. Correlated functional status among segregating V segments might reflect linkage disequilibrium, but an unknown experimental factor could not be ruled out. Three of the identified cytomegalovirus-associated TCR beta chains were confirmed in vitro to be specific for cytomegalovirus antigens. Some IMGT-functional V segments, including TRBV6-2 and TRBV6-3, could not be distinguished by the 87-base-pair reads and were therefore excluded. While some public TCRs were present in many individuals, most TCR sequences turned up only very rarely across donors. A further reported finding was that TCR beta sequences accurately predicted the HLA-A and HLA-B alleles for most subjects in the first cohort. The presence/absence analyses assumed that sequencing depth was roughly uniform across donors, and that assumption may not be true. This cohort had only TCR beta chains sequenced, and the lack of alpha or paired-chain data limited which features could be detected. For the cohort, immune exposure information was limited to CMV serostatus. A later genetic analysis associated a missense DCLRE1C variant with V-gene and J-gene trimming of TCR beta chains, and an independent cohort replicated the association. In an earlier analysis of approximately 590 of the donors, most TCR beta V segments appeared in productive rearrangements about 90% or about 30% of the time, broadly matching IMGT annotations. Strong co-occurrence of HLA alleles, especially DR and DQ, made assigning TCR associations to individual alleles difficult. At a false discovery rate of 0.05, a later analysis linked some 17,000 TCR beta sequences to specific HLA alleles. About 17 rarely observed V segments, including chromosome 9 orphons, were excluded from the earlier analysis of several hundred of the donors because counts were too low. A group of highly shared sequence variants was considered likely to be a technical artifact of the sequencing pipeline. A later analysis found that most CMV-associated TCR beta chains appeared HLA-restricted, with HLA associations seemingly driven largely by CMV exposure. According to a later analysis, TCR association rates differed among HLA loci, with DRB1 alleles showing the most associated TCRs and HLA-C alleles showing the fewest. Because HLA typing was missing for some donors at each locus, association tests included only the typed subset. A later analysis found that HLA-associated TCR beta chains were more clonally expanded and had lower generation probabilities than equally common non-associated chains. In a later genetic analysis, fewer N-insertions in productive TCRs were reported among donors in an Asian-associated ancestry cluster than the approximately 630-donor mean. The study listed 150 to 200 TCR beta chains as associated with cytomegalovirus. In a later analysis, several top co-occurrence clusters were reported to appear linked to parvovirus B19, influenza, CMV and Epstein-Barr virus.

The library was built by means of the immunoSEQ multiplex PCR assay. For the multiplex PCR, a mixture combining 60 forward primers for TCR Vbeta segments and 13 reverse primers for TCR Jbeta segments was used. A multiplex PCR assay on genomic DNA amplified the CDR3 region of rearranged TCR beta genes. The amplified TCR beta libraries were sequenced on the Illumina HiSeq System as 87-base-pair reads. Per the source publication's procedure: Across the 600 to 700 repertoires, a later analysis counted 75 million to 90 million unique TCR beta chains, approximately 10 million of which were shared by at least two donors. Raw reads were error-corrected and collapsed into unique sequences by a nearest-neighbor algorithm in which closely related sequences were merged to remove PCR and sequencing errors. Alignment of CDR3 sequences to IMGT reference sequences was used to assign V, D and J gene segments. For a sequence to be retained, at least a six-nucleotide match to both a V gene segment and a J gene segment was required. A rearrangement counted as productive if the CDR3 had no stop codons and remained in frame with V and J, and every other rearrangement counted as non-productive. Following IMGT convention, CDR3 was defined as the stretch from the second conserved V-encoded cysteine to the conserved J-encoded phenylalanine. The earlier analysis of about 560 of the donors excluded any sequence lacking an unambiguous match to a single V gene segment. An earlier analysis of several hundred of the donors classified V segments as functional when productive rearrangements were above 56.7% and as segregating when the standard deviation between donors was above 5%. A statistical classification framework was developed to diagnose cytomegalovirus status using the catalog of TCR beta chain sequences. In a later analysis, V and J genes were assigned by comparing TCR nucleotide sequences against IMGT/GENE-DB human TR gene sequences. A later analysis assigned CDR3 sequences and most-parsimonious VDJ recombination scenarios with the TCRdist pipeline. In a later analysis, every TCR beta chain was defined by the combination of its CDR3 amino acid sequence and its V-gene family, and reads without a unique V-gene family were dropped. A later analysis removed 592 highly shared, low-generation-probability nucleotide sequences to deal with suspected cross-contamination and a sequencing artifact. A later analysis calculated a clonal expansion index for each public chain from normalized within-repertoire ranks of inferred template counts. A later analysis computed generation probabilities with a VDJ recombination model fitted to out-of-frame rearrangements, and checked the results against IGoR. A later analysis scored TCR-TCR, TCR-HLA and TCR-CMV co-occurrence with hypergeometric tests, applying a repertoire-size bias correction to TCR pairs. In a later analysis, false discovery rates were estimated by permuting HLA or CMV assignments 20 times. In a later analysis, co-occurring TCRs were grouped using DBSCAN, with TCRdist sequence similarity added in when clustering inside HLA-allele-positive subsets. Co-occurrence clustering excluded repertoires with fewer than 30,000 or more than 120,000 public chains, plus five with anomalous nucleotide sharing. The clones in this table, taken by TCRdb from immuneACCESS, are in-frame only. Not every clone is retained; where verified, under half of the shortfall comes from an unresolved V gene, and the cause of the rest is unknown. The DNA was the basis for D and trimming; V, J and clone size are from that table. The table for this sample lists about 130,000 clones; about 70% of them were counted only once. Around 3% of the sample is taken by the ten largest.

Recombination joined TRBV11-2 with TRBJ2-6, with a tentative D gene TRBD2 over 5 matching bases. This receptor was taken from a man aged 40-49 years in good health and CMV-seronegative. Sample: PBMCs. The bases are TGTGCCAGCAGCTCGATGCGGACTCATGGTCTTGGGGCCAACGTCCTGACTTTC. Protein translation: CASSSMRTHGLGANVLTF.